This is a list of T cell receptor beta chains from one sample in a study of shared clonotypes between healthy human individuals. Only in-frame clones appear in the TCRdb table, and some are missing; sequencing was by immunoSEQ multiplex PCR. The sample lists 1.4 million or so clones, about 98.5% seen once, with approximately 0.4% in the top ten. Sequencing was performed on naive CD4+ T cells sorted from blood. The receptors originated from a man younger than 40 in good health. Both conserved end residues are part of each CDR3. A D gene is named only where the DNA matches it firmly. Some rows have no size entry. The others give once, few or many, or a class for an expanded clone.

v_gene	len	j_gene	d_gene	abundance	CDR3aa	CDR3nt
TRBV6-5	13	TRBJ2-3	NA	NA	CASSPRGRSGLYF	TGTGCCAGCAGCCCCCGTGGACGGTCCGGGTTGTATTTT
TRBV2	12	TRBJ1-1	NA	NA	CASSDSGSEAFF	TGTGCCAGCAGTGACAGTGGGAGTGAAGCTTTCTTT
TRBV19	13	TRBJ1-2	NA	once	CASSIGGNYGYTF	TGTGCCAGTAGTATAGGGGGAAACTATGGCTACACCTTC
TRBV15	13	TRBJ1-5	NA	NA	CATSRDSSEPQHF	TGTGCCACCAGCAGAGATAGTTCTGAGCCCCAGCATTTT
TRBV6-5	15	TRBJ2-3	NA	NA	CASSFRLPNTDTQYF	TGTGCCAGCAGTTTTCGTCTTCCTAATACGGATACGCAGTATTTT
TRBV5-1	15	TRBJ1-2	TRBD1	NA	CASSGLDRVDYGYTF	TGCGCCAGCAGCGGCCTGGACAGGGTCGACTATGGCTACACCTTC
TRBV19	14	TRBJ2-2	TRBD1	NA	CASAGTGDTGELFF	TGTGCCAGTGCCGGGACAGGGGACACCGGGGAGCTGTTTTTT
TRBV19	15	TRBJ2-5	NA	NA	CASSIDRGGQETQYF	TGTGCCAGTAGTATAGATCGGGGAGGACAAGAGACCCAGTACTTC
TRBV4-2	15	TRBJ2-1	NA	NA	CASSQSSGSYNEQFF	TGTGCCAGCAGCCAAAGTAGCGGCTCCTACAATGAGCAGTTCTTC
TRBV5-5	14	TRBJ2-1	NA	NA	CASSSGRSGNEQFF	TGTGCCAGCAGCTCAGGGAGGAGTGGGAATGAGCAGTTCTTC
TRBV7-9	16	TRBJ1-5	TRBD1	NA	CASSAGTGVGDQPQHF	TGTGCCAGCAGCGCCGGGACAGGGGTAGGGGATCAGCCCCAGCATTTT
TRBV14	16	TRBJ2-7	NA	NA	CASSQDQVSVSFGQYF	TGTGCCAGCAGCCAAGATCAGGTCAGCGTTTCCTTCGGGCAGTACTTC
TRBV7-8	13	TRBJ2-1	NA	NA	CASSLGTYNEQFF	TGTGCCAGCAGCTTAGGAACCTACAATGAGCAGTTCTTC
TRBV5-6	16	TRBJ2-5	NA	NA	CASSLLAGGPRETQYF	TGTGCCAGCAGCCTATTAGCTGGAGGGCCTCGAGAGACCCAGTACTTC
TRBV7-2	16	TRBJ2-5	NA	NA	CASSLAEGQYQETQYF	TGTGCCAGCAGCTTAGCGGAGGGACAGTACCAAGAGACCCAGTACTTC
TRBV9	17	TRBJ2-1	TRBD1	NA	CASSVGVGTGGYNEQFF	TGTGCCAGCAGCGTAGGAGTTGGGACAGGGGGCTACAATGAGCAGTTCTTC
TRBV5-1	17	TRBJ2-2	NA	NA	CASSKSSGAANTGELFF	TGCGCCAGCAGCAAGAGTAGCGGAGCCGCGAACACCGGGGAGCTGTTTTTT
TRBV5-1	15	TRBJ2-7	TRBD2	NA	CASSPGGTTSYEQYF	TGCGCCAGCAGCCCGGGAGGGACAACCTCCTACGAGCAGTACTTC
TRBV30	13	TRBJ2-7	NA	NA	CAWSRDSAYEQYF	TGTGCCTGGAGTAGGGACTCTGCCTACGAGCAGTACTTC
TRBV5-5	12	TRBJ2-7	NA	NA	CASSLGVYEQYF	TGTGCCAGCAGCCTTGGGGTGTACGAGCAGTACTTC
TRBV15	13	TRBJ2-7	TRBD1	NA	CATSEGQGYEQYF	TGTGCCACCAGCGAGGGACAGGGGTACGAGCAGTACTTC
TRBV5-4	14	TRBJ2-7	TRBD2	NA	CASSLSGSSYEQYF	TGTGCCAGCAGCCTTAGCGGGAGCTCCTACGAGCAGTACTTC
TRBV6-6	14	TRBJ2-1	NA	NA	CASSANGGYNEQFF	TGTGCCAGCAGTGCCAACGGGGGATACAATGAGCAGTTCTTC
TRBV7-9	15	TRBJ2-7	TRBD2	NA	CASSFGTTISYEQYF	TGTGCCAGCAGCTTTGGGACTACCATCTCCTACGAGCAGTACTTC
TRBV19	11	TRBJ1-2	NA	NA	CASSHTGGYTF	TGTGCCAGTAGTCATACAGGTGGCTACACCTTC
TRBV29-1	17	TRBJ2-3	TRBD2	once	CSVETRSSSGRLDTQYF	TGCAGCGTTGAGACTCGCTCGTCTAGCGGGAGATTAGATACGCAGTATTTT
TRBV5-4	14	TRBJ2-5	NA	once	CASRQGLPQETQYF	TGTGCCAGCAGGCAGGGACTTCCCCAAGAGACCCAGTACTTC
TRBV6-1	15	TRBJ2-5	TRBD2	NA	CASTIMAGVGETQYF	TGTGCCAGCACAATAATGGCGGGAGTGGGTGAGACCCAGTACTTC
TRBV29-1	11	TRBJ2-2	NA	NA	CSVGDAGELFF	TGCAGCGTTGGCGATGCCGGGGAGCTGTTTTTT
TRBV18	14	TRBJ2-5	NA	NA	CASSPETVEETQYF	TGTGCCAGCTCACCAGAGACAGTAGAAGAGACCCAGTACTTC
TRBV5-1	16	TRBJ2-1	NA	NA	CASSLPGVRTYNEQFF	TGCGCCAGCAGCTTGCCCGGGGTGAGGACCTACAATGAGCAGTTCTTC
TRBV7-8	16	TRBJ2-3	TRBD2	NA	CASSLTLAASTDTQYF	TGTGCCAGCAGCTTAACTCTAGCGGCTAGCACAGATACGCAGTATTTT
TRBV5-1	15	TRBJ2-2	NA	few	CASSLGLANTGELFF	TGCGCCAGCAGCTTGGGACTAGCGAACACCGGGGAGCTGTTTTTT
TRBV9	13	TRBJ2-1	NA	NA	CASSVGLLHEQFF	TGTGCCAGCAGCGTAGGTCTACTCCATGAGCAGTTCTTC
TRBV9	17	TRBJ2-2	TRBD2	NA	CASSVAEGLVGPGELFF	TGTGCCAGCAGCGTAGCGGAGGGACTAGTTGGTCCCGGGGAGCTGTTTTTT
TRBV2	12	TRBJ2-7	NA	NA	CASRQVTYEQYF	TGTGCCAGCAGACAGGTTACCTACGAGCAGTACTTC
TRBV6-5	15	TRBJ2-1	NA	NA	CASSSLMLGGDEQFF	TGTGCCAGCAGTTCCTTAATGCTCGGCGGCGATGAGCAGTTCTTC
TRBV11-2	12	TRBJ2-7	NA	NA	CASSSDSYEQYF	TGTGCCAGCAGCTCGGACAGTTACGAGCAGTACTTC
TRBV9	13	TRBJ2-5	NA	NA	CASSGPRGETQYF	TGTGCCAGCAGCGGACCAAGGGGAGAGACCCAGTACTTC
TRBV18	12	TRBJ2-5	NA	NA	CASSDPRETQYF	TGTGCCAGCTCAGACCCCAGGGAGACCCAGTACTTC
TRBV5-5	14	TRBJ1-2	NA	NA	CASSLVPVGYGYTF	TGTGCCAGCAGCTTGGTTCCGGTGGGGTATGGCTACACCTTC